These 22 T cell receptor beta chains share one sample of origin, sequenced in a study of brain metastases from non-small cell lung cancer. TCRdb's table, derived via immunoSEQ multiplex PCR, lists solely in-frame clones and lacks some. The table records roughly 3,900 clones, 70% to 90% of them present only once. Sequenced input: primary lung tumor tissue. The receptors stem from a donor at least 40 years old with non-small cell lung cancer.

The chain combines TRBV6-5 with TRBJ2-7; perhaps TRBD1 as D (5 bases). Germline values: CDR1 MNHEY, CDR2 SVGAGI. V gave up 5 bases and J gave up 5 bases, with 13 bases separating them. This CDR3 has 13 residues. The chain's CDR3 is CASSRQGGHEQYF. The CDR3 DNA reads as TGTGCCAGCAGTAGGCAGGGTGGACACGAGCAGTACTTC.

The genes are TRBV5-1 and TRBJ1-1; a possible D gene is TRBD1 (5 bases). Germline values: CDR1 SGHRS, CDR2 YFSETQ. V gave up 5 bases and J gave up 1 base, with 6 bases separating them. The CDR3 sequence is 12 residues long. The CDR3 DNA follows: TGCGCCAGCAGGGACAAGAACACTGAAGCTTTCTTT. As protein: CASRDKNTEAFF.

The chain carries TRBV10-3 and TRBJ2-3; 9 nucleotides agree with TRBD1. V gave up 9 bases and J gave up 6 bases; unmatched junction bases: 10. Germline CDR1 is ENHRY and CDR2 is SYGVKD. This CDR3 is built from 14 residues. The CDR3 spells CAIKQGADIDTQYF. In DNA, the CDR3 is TGTGCCATAAAACAGGGGGCGGATATTGATACGCAGTATTTT.

In this sample, this clone turned up once. The chain is built from TRBV2 and TRBJ2-1; D is possibly TRBD2 (6 bases). The CDR3 length is 16 residues. Trimming took off 1 base at V and 5 bases at J, with 15 bases between the two ends. Germline lookup yields CDR1 SNHLY and CDR2 FYNNEI. The CDR3 is CASSEGSLGGNNEQFF. CDR3 DNA: TGTGCCAGCAGTGAAGGAAGCCTAGGAGGGAACAATGAGCAGTTCTTC.

V is TRBV2 and J is TRBJ2-1; TRBD1 agrees at 7 bases. V gave up 5 bases and J gave up 3 bases; unmatched junction bases: 10. Germline values: CDR1 SNHLY, CDR2 FYNNEI. The CDR3 length is 16 residues. CDR3 nucleotide sequence: TGTGCCAGCAGTCCGGACAGGATGGGTAGCTACAATGAGCAGTTCTTC. It codes for CASSPDRMGSYNEQFF.

The V gene is TRBV2, the J gene TRBJ2-2; TRBD2 aligns across 8 bases. Losses at the gene ends were 5 bases for V and 2 bases for J; bases not matched to a gene: 4. Germline CDR1 and CDR2: SNHLY and FYNNEI. The CDR3 spans 15 residues. The CDR3 bases are TGTGCCAGCAGTTTCAGCGGGGGCAACACCGGGGAGCTGTTTTTT. Protein product: CASSFSGGNTGELFF.

The chain has TRBV9 and TRBJ1-2, with D perhaps TRBD1 (6 bases). V shed 4 bases and J shed 0 bases, with 13 bases lying between them. This CDR3 has 15 residues. Looked up from germline, CDR1 is SGDLS and CDR2 is YYNGEE. This chain's CDR3 is CASSLQQGPNYGYTF. The CDR3, as DNA: TGTGCCAGCAGCTTACAACAGGGTCCTAACTATGGCTACACCTTC.

The chain joins TRBV5-4 to TRBJ1-2; maybe TRBD1 (6 bases). Trimming shortened V by 4 bases and J by 4 bases, and 11 bases separated the two germline ends. The CDR3 extends over 13 amino acids. The germline V gene encodes CDR1 SGHNT and CDR2 YYREEE (reference sequence). The CDR3 nucleotides read TGTGCCAGCAGCGCCCACAGGGCCTATGGCTACACCTTC. Translation: CASSAHRAYGYTF.

In DNA, the CDR3 is TGTGCCTGGAGCTATGGGTTGGACGAGCAGTACTTC. As protein: CAWSYGLDEQYF. The chain combines TRBV30 with TRBJ2-7; D uncertain. Germline values: CDR1 GTSNPN, CDR2 SVGIG (reference sequence). Trimming removed 3 bases at V and 5 bases at J, with 11 bases between. The CDR3 totals 12 residues.

V is TRBV18 and J is TRBJ2-3, with TRBD2 matching 7 bases. The CDR3 has 15 amino acids. The germline V gene has CDR1 KGHSH and CDR2 LQKENI. After removal of 2 bases from V and 5 bases from J, the junction contained 7 bases not matched to a gene. The CDR3 coding sequence is TGTGCCAGCTCACCAGGCGGGGGTGCAAGAGATACGCAGTATTTT. Its protein product is CASSPGGGARDTQYF.

The chain combines TRBV6-6 with TRBJ1-1, with a tentative D call TRBD1 (6 bases). Germline V gene data show CDR1 as MNHNY and CDR2 as SVGAGI (reference sequence). This CDR3 spans 13 amino acids. Trimming removed 7 bases at V and 4 bases at J, with 13 bases between. The CDR3 sequence is CASNKGGGTEAFF. The CDR3 DNA is TGTGCCAGCAATAAGGGAGGGGGCACTGAAGCTTTCTTT.

The chain couples TRBV4-3 to TRBJ2-7, with unresolved D. Germline V gives CDR1 LGHNA, CDR2 YSLEER. There are 15 residues in the CDR3. Trimming stripped 1 base from V and 2 bases from J, with 12 bases between. As DNA, the CDR3 is TGCGCCAGCAGCCAAGGGTGGAGCACAACCTACGAGCAGTACTTC. Amino acids: CASSQGWSTTYEQYF.

About this clone itself: Mismatch with germline at one junction end may stem from a read error. V gene TRBV6-1 combines with J gene TRBJ1-2; the D is unclear. This CDR3 is built from 10 residues. Germline V gene data show CDR1 as MNHNS and CDR2 as SASEGT. The CDR3 DNA sequence: TGTACCAGCAGTGAAATCAGCTACACCTTC. Residues: CTSSEISYTF.

CDR3 residues: CASQETEVGELFF. CDR3 in DNA: TGTGCCAGCCAAGAGACAGAGGTCGGGGAGCTGTTTTTT. This chain uses TRBV7-2 with TRBJ2-2; a possible D gene is TRBD1 (5 bases). Trimming took 8 bases from V and 7 from J, leaving 14 bases between them. The CDR3 has 13 amino acids. Germline V lookup: CDR1 SGHTA, CDR2 FQGNSA.

The chain recombines TRBV29-1 with TRBJ2-7; 9 nucleotides agree with TRBD1. This CDR3 has 11 residues. The germline CDR1 and CDR2 sequences are SQVTM and ANQGSEA. Trimming removed 4 bases from V and 5 bases from J; junction bases left unmatched: 0. CDR3 coding DNA: TGCAGCGTTGGACAGGGGGACGAGCAGTACTTC. Translation: CSVGQGDEQYF.

Details on this clone: At one of its ends the junction is not consistent with the germline gene, which may arise from a read error. The genes are TRBV5-4 and TRBJ2-1, with TRBD1 identical over 7 bases. The V gene's germline CDR1 is SGHNT and CDR2 YYREEE (reference sequence). The length of the CDR3 is 16 residues. The CDR3 nucleotides read TGTGCCAGCAGCTCTTCCCGGGACAGTGGGCTGAGTGAGCATTTCTTC. Protein: CASSSSRDSGLSEHFF.

The chain uses TRBV14 and TRBJ1-3; 8 bases line up with TRBD1. From germline, CDR1 is SGHDN and CDR2 FVKESK. Germline trimming cut 6 bases from V and 0 bases from J; bases unmatched to any gene: 10. The CDR3 runs 17 residues. This CDR3 is CASSPGGTMISGNTIYF. For the CDR3, the DNA is TGTGCCAGCAGTCCAGGGGGCACCATGATCTCTGGAAACACCATATATTTT.

This chain uses TRBV5-4 with TRBJ1-2, with no clear D. CDR3 length: 14 residues. Germline lookup yields CDR1 SGHNT and CDR2 YYREEE (reference sequence). The V and J ends lost 0 bases and 13 bases respectively, with 19 bases between them. CDR3 sequence (DNA): TGTGCCAGCAGCTTGGCAACAAGGGAGTGGAGCTCCACCTTC. Translated: CASSLATREWSSTF.

The CDR3 DNA reads as TGCGCCAGCAGCTTGGGACGGGCAGGGAACACTGAAGCTTTCTTT. The encoded protein is CASSLGRAGNTEAFF. This sequence joins TRBV5-1 and TRBJ1-1; no clear D gene. The CDR3 covers 15 residues. Germline-derived CDR1 and CDR2 are SGHRS and YFSETQ. Trimming shortened V by 0 bases and J by 1 base, and 10 bases separated the two germline ends. Together with reference TRBV5-1 and TRBJ1-1, the CDR3 gives the full variable domain: KAGVTQTPRYLIKTRGQQVTLSCSPISGHRSVSWYQQTPGQGLQFLFEYFSETQRNKGNFPGRFSGRQFSNSRSEMNVSTLELGDSALYLCASSLGRAGNTEAFFGQGTRLTVV.

This chain links TRBV6-5 with TRBJ2-7; no clear D gene. This CDR3 is 13 amino acids long. The germline V and J ends were trimmed by 2 bases and 4 bases, with 9 bases remaining between them. Germline V gives CDR1 MNHEY, CDR2 SVGAGI. The CDR3 loop reads CASSYSHGYEQYF. For the CDR3, the DNA is TGTGCCAGCAGTTACAGCCACGGGTACGAGCAGTACTTC.

The chain recombines TRBV7-2 with TRBJ1-5; the match to TRBD1 covers 8 bases. V lost 5 bases, J lost 4 bases, and 4 bases stayed unmatched. CDR3 length: 14 amino acids. Looked up from germline, CDR1 is SGHTA and CDR2 is FQGNSA. In DNA form, the CDR3 reads TGTGCCAGCAGCCTTCGACAGGGGAATCAGCCCCAGCATTTT. Translated, it gives CASSLRQGNQPQHF.

This clone was found a few times. The chain links TRBV30 to TRBJ1-6; 7 bases line up with TRBD1. The CDR3 extends over 15 amino acids. Unmatched junction bases numbered 9, after V lost 3 bases and J lost 7 bases. CDR1 is GTSNPN and CDR2 is SVGIG in the germline V gene (reference sequence). CDR3 DNA sequence: TGTGCCTGGAGCCTCTCAACCAGGGGGAATTCACCCCTCCACTTT. Translating it yields CAWSLSTRGNSPLHF. The entire variable domain, with the rest obtained from reference TRBV30 and TRBJ1-6, is as follows: SQTIHQWPATLVQPVGSPLSLECTVEGTSNPNLYWYRQAAGRGLQLLFYSVGIGQISSEVPQNLSASRPQDRQFILSSKKLLLSDSGFYLCAWSLSTRGNSPLHFGNGTRLTVT.